This TCR beta chain was captured in a study of cytomegalovirus exposure and HLA in healthy donors. Whole-study results and caveats: With further analysis later on, most CMV-associated TCR beta chains appeared HLA-restricted.

V lost 0 bases to trimming and J lost 7 bases, with 10 bases between them. Germline loops: CDR1 MNHNS, CDR2 SASEGT. The CDR3 is made up of 14 amino acids. The PCR ran on 60 Vbeta and 13 Jbeta primers. Measured with immunoSEQ multiplex PCR; TCRdb has only the in-frame clones, and not every one. The data hold approximately 100,000 clones, with 60% to 80% observed a single time. With respect to this clone: As yet, its antigen is unknown.

This rearrangement joins TRBV6-1 to TRBJ1-5; D gene ambiguous. The sequence derives from a middle-aged woman in good health and CMV-seronegative. Sequencing was done on a sample of PBMCs. The CDR3 spells CASSEASREQPQHF. The CDR3 region has the DNA TGTGCCAGCAGTGAAGCATCCCGGGAACAGCCCCAGCATTTT.